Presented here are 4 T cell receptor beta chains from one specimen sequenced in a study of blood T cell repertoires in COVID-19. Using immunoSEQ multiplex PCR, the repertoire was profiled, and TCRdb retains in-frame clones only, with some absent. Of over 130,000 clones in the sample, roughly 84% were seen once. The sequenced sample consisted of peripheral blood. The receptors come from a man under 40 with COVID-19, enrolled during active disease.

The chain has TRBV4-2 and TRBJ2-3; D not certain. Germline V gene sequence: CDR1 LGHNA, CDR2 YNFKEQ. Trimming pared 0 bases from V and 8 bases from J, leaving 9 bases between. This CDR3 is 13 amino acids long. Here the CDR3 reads CASSQELDATQYF. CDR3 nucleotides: TGTGCCAGCAGCCAAGAATTAGATGCTACGCAGTATTTT.

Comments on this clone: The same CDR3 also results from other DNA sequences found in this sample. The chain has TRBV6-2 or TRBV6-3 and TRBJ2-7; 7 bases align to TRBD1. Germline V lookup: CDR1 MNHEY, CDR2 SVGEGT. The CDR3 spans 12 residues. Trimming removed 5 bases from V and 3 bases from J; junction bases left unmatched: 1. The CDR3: CASSRQGYEQYF. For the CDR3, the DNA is TGTGCCAGCAGTCGACAGGGCTACGAGCAGTACTTC.

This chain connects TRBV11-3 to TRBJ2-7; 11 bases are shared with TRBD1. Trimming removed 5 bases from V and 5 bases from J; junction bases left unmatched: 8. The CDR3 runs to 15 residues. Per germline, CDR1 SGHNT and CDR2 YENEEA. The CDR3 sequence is CASSGRSGQGDEQYF. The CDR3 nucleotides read TGTGCCAGCAGCGGCCGATCGGGACAGGGGGACGAGCAGTACTTC. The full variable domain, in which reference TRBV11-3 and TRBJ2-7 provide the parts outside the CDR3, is EAGVVQSPRYKIIEKKQPVAFWCNPISGHNTLYWYLQNLGQGPELLIRYENEEAVDDSQLPKDRFSAERLKGVDSTLKIQPAELGDSAVYLCASSGRSGQGDEQYFGPGTRLTVT.

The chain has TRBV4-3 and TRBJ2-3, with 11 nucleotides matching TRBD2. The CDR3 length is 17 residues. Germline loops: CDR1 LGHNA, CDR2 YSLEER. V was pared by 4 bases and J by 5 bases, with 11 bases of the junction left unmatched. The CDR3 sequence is CASSPLAGTSGIDTQYF. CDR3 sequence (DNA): TGCGCCAGCAGCCCCCTAGCCGGGACTAGCGGCATAGATACGCAGTATTTT.